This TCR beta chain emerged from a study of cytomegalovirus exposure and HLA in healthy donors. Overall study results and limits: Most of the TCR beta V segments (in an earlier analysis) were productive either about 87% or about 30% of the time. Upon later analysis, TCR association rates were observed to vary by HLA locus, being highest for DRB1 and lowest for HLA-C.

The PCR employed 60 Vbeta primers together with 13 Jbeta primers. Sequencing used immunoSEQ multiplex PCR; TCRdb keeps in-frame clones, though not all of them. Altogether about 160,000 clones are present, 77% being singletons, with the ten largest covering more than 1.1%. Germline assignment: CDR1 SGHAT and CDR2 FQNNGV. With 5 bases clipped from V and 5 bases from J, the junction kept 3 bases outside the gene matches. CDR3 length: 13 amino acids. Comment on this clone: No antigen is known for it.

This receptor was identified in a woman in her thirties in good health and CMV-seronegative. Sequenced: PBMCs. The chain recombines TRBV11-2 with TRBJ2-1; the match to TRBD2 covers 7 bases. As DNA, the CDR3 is TGTGCCAGCAGCACGGGACTAAACAATGAGCAGTTCTTC. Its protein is CASSTGLNNEQFF.